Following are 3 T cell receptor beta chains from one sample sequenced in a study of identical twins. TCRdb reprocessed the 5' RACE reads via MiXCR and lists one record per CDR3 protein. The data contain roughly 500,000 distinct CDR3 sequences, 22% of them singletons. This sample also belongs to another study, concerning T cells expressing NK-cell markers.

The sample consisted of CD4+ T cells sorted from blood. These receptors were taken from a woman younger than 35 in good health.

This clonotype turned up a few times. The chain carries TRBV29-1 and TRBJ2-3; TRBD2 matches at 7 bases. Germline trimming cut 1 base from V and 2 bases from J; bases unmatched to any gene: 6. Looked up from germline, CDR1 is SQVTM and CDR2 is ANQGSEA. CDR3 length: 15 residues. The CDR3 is CSVEGLAVVTDTQYF. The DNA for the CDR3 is TGCAGCGTTGAAGGCCTAGCGGTGGTCACAGATACGCAGTATTTT.

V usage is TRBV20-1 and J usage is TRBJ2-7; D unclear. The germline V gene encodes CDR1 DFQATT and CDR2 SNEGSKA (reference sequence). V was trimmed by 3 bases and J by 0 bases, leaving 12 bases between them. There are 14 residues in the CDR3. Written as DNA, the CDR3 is TGCAGTGCTAGTGTTGCCGGATCCTCCTACGAGCAGTACTTC. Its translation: CSASVAGSSYEQYF.

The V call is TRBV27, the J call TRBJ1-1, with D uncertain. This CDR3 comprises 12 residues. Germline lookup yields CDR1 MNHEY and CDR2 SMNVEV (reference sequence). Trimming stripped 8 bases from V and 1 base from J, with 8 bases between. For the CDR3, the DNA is TGTGCCAGCCGGGAAGAGAACACTGAAGCTTTCTTT. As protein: CASREENTEAFF.